One and the same sample provided the 18 T cell receptor beta chains below, sequenced in a study of blood T cell repertoires in COVID-19. Only in-frame clones appear in the TCRdb table, and some are missing; sequencing was by immunoSEQ multiplex PCR. The data contain some 290,000 clones, 85% to 90% of them singletons. Source material: peripheral blood. These receptor sequences come from a woman aged 35 to 49 with COVID-19, enrolled during active disease.

V and J are TRBV7-2 and TRBJ2-1; 11 bases match TRBD2. The junction had 6 bases not matched to a gene; V was cut back by 3 bases and J by 5 bases. Germline V gene data show CDR1 as SGHTA and CDR2 as FQGNSA. The CDR3 covers 16 residues. The DNA for the CDR3 is TGTGCCAGCAGCTTGTCCGGGACTAGCGGACACAATGAGCAGTTCTTC. Its protein product is CASSLSGTSGHNEQFF.

The chain links TRBV27 to TRBJ1-2; no clear D gene. Germline CDR1 reads MNHEY; CDR2 reads SMNVEV (reference sequence). This CDR3 is built from 15 residues. V lost 5 bases and J lost 3, with 16 bases in between. The CDR3 loop reads CASSPPYPVHYGYTF. In DNA, the CDR3 is TGTGCCAGCAGTCCCCCGTACCCGGTCCACTATGGCTACACCTTC.

The chain has TRBV28 and TRBJ1-5, with D possibly TRBD1 on 5 matching bases. Germline V CDR1 and CDR2: MDHEN, SYDVKM. The V end lost 10 bases, the J end lost 3 bases, and 16 bases lay between the germline ends. The CDR3 runs 14 residues. In nucleotides, the CDR3 is TGTGCCATTACTAAACAGGCGAACAATCAGCCCCAGCATTTT. This translates into CAITKQANNQPQHF.

The genes are TRBV30 and TRBJ2-2; D uncertain. Trimming cost V 2 bases and J 7 bases, with 5 bases left between them. Germline V gives CDR1 GTSNPN, CDR2 SVGIG (reference sequence). The CDR3 extends over 11 amino acids. CDR3 DNA sequence: TGTGCCTGGAGTCCAATCGGGGAGCTGTTTTTT. Translation gives CAWSPIGELFF.

The V gene is TRBV5-6, the J gene TRBJ1-5; no clear D gene. Germline V CDR1 and CDR2: SGHDT, YYEEEE. The CDR3 length is 15 residues. Trimming left V 0 bases short and J 1 base short, with 8 bases between. The CDR3 region has the DNA TGTGCCAGCAGCTTGGACGCGGGGAGCAATCAGCCCCAGCATTTT. As protein: CASSLDAGSNQPQHF.

V usage is TRBV11-2 and J usage is TRBJ2-1; the D is unclear. Germline CDR1 SGHAT, CDR2 FQNNGV. CDR3 length: 14 amino acids. V was cut by 0 bases and J by 5 bases, with 8 bases left in between. In DNA form, the CDR3 reads TGTGCCAGCAGCTTAGATAGGCGGAACAATGAGCAGTTCTTC. Translating it yields CASSLDRRNNEQFF. The entire variable domain, with the rest obtained from reference TRBV11-2 and TRBJ2-1, is as follows: EAGVAQSPRYKIIEKRQSVAFWCNPISGHATLYWYQQILGQGPKLLIQFQNNGVVDDSQLPKDRFSAERLKGVDSTLKIQPAKLEDSAVYLCASSLDRRNNEQFFGPGTRLTVL.

The chain uses TRBV19 and TRBJ1-1; TRBD1 agrees at 7 bases. This CDR3 region has 16 residues. The germline V gene has CDR1 LNHDA and CDR2 SQIVND (reference sequence). With 6 bases clipped from V and 1 base from J, the junction kept 11 bases outside the gene matches. The CDR3 spells CASRTDRVGRNTEAFF. In nucleotides, the CDR3 is TGTGCCAGTAGAACCGACAGGGTCGGGAGGAACACTGAAGCTTTCTTT.

This clone was seen only once. V usage is TRBV7-9 and J usage is TRBJ2-6; no firm D call. This CDR3 is 14 amino acids long. Germline V CDR1 and CDR2: SEHNR, FQNEAQ (reference sequence). The V and J ends lost 7 bases and 0 bases respectively, with 7 bases between them. The CDR3 nucleotides are TGTGCCAGCACCGGGCCCTCTGGGGCCAACGTCCTGACTTTC. Protein product: CASTGPSGANVLTF. Full variable domain (remainder filled in from reference TRBV7-9 and TRBJ2-6): DTGVSQNPRHKITKRGQNVTFRCDPISEHNRLYWYRQTLGQGPEFLTYFQNEAQLEKSRLLSDRFSAERPKGSFSTLEIQRTEQGDSAMYLCASTGPSGANVLTFGAGSRLTVL.

The rearrangement joins TRBV6-5 to TRBJ2-7; 9 nucleotides line up with TRBD1. CDR1 and CDR2 (germline): MNHEY, SVGAGI. V gave up 6 bases and J gave up 7 bases; unmatched junction bases: 10. This CDR3 has 14 amino acids. The CDR3 region has the DNA TGTGCCAGCAGGAAACAGGGGGCTGATAGGGAGCAGTACTTC. Its translation is CASRKQGADREQYF.

This rearrangement joins TRBV10-3 to TRBJ1-2; D remains unclear. Germline V gene lookup returns CDR1 ENHRY and CDR2 SYGVKD. CDR3 length: 13 amino acids. V gave up 3 bases and J gave up 2 bases, with 7 bases separating them. For the CDR3, the DNA is TGTGCCATCAGTGATGGCAAGAACTATGGCTACACCTTC. As protein: CAISDGKNYGYTF.

V and J are TRBV27 and TRBJ1-5, with D hard to call. Germline values: CDR1 MNHEY, CDR2 SMNVEV (reference sequence). CDR3 length: 13 residues. V lost 2 bases to trimming and J lost 9 bases, with 11 bases between them. CDR3 nucleotides: TGTGCCAGCAGTTTAGCCGAATCTATGCCCCAGCATTTT. It codes for CASSLAESMPQHF.

This chain uses TRBV5-6 with TRBJ2-6; D perhaps matches TRBD1 (6 bases). The CDR3 has 15 residues. The V end was cut by 4 bases, the J end by 4 bases, with 12 bases between. Germline CDR1 SGHDT, CDR2 YYEEEE. The DNA of the CDR3 is TGTGCCAGCAGCCGTACAGGGACCGGGGCCAACGTCCTGACTTTC. Protein: CASSRTGTGANVLTF.

The gene calls are TRBV10-3 and TRBJ1-1, with D possibly matching TRBD1 (5 bases). The CDR3 spans 14 residues. V was shortened by 3 bases and J by 8 bases, with 16 bases between the two germline ends. Germline values: CDR1 ENHRY, CDR2 SYGVKD. CDR3 protein: CAISEGAVSTEAFF. DNA of the CDR3: TGTGCCATCAGTGAAGGGGCAGTGTCAACCGAAGCTTTCTTT.

The chain has TRBV2 and TRBJ2-1, with 8 bases fitting TRBD2. The V and J ends lost 8 bases and 7 bases, in that order; junction bases with no gene match: 10. The CDR3 covers 14 residues. The germline V gene encodes CDR1 SNHLY and CDR2 FYNNEI. The CDR3 region has the DNA TGTGCCAGCTGGGGGACTAGTTCTTTTAATGAGCAGTTCTTC. Residues: CASWGTSSFNEQFF. The variable domain in full, completed from reference TRBV2 and TRBJ2-1, reads EPEVTQTPSHQVTQMGQEVILRCVPISNHLYFYWYRQILGQKVEFLVSFYNNEISEKSEIFDDQFSVERPDGSNFTLKIRSTKLEDSAMYFCASWGTSSFNEQFFGPGTRLTVL.

The gene calls are TRBV9 and TRBJ1-3, with 8 bases matching TRBD1. CDR1 and CDR2 (germline): SGDLS, YYNGEE. This CDR3 is 18 amino acids long. Unmatched junction bases numbered 15, after V lost 3 bases and J lost 4 bases. The DNA of the CDR3 is TGTGCCAGCAGCGACAACCCGATCCAGGGGGCGCTGGGAAACACCATATATTTT. Translated, it gives CASSDNPIQGALGNTIYF.

The V gene is TRBV7-9, the J gene TRBJ1-2; D gene ambiguous. CDR3 length equals 13 residues. The germline CDR1 and CDR2 sequences are SEHNR and FQNEAQ (reference sequence). V dropped 5 bases and J dropped 0 bases, with 7 bases sitting between them. CDR3 residues: CASSPTANYGYTF. For the CDR3, the DNA is TGTGCCAGCAGCCCAACTGCTAACTATGGCTACACCTTC.

As to this clone: The DNA is left out, because the CDR3 cannot be placed on it with certainty; the CDR3 is given as TCRdb lists it. V is TRBV12-3 or TRBV12-4 and J is TRBJ1-2. The CDR3 adds up to 11 amino acids, both ends counted. This chain's CDR3 is CASSSSYGYTF.

The chain recombines TRBV2 with TRBJ2-3; 8 bases are a match to TRBD1. V lost 2 bases and J lost 0; bases outside the gene matches: 4. Per the germline V gene, CDR1 is SNHLY and CDR2 is FYNNEI. The CDR3 covers 16 residues. DNA for the CDR3: TGTGCCAGCAGTGAACAGGGGGCGGTTAGCACAGATACGCAGTATTTT. It translates to CASSEQGAVSTDTQYF.